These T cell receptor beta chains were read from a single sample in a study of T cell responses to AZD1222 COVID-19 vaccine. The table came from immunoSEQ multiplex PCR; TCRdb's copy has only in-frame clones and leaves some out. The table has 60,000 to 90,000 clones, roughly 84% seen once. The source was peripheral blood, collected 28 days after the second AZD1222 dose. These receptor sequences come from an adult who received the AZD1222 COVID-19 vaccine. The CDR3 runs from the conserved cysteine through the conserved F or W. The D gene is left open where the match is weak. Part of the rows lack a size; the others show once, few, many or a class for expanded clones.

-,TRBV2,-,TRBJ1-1,TGTGCCAGCAGTGAAGCGAGGGGCATGAACACTGAAGCTTTCTTT,CASSEARGMNTEAFF
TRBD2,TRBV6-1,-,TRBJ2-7,TGTGCCAGCAGTGAAGCCAGCGGGGGAAGGTGGTACTTC,CASSEASGGRWYF
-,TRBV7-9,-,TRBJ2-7,TGTGCCAGCACCGGGCAGGGAACGGACGAGCAGTACTTC,CASTGQGTDEQYF
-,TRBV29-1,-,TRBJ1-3,TGCAGCGTGCGGGACTCTGGAAACACCATATATTTT,CSVRDSGNTIYF
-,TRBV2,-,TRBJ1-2,TGTGCCAGCAGTTTGACAGGAGTAGGCTATGGCTACACCTTC,CASSLTGVGYGYTF
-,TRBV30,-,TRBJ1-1,TGTGCCTGGAGGCCGTCATACTCCTTAAACACTGAAGCTTTCTTT,CAWRPSYSLNTEAFF
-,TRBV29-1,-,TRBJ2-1,TGCAGCGTTGGGTCAGCCTTCAATGAGCAGTTCTTC,CSVGSAFNEQFF
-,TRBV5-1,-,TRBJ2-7,TGCGCCAGCAGCTTGGACGGTGGGGGTTCCTACGAGCAGTACTTC,CASSLDGGGSYEQYF
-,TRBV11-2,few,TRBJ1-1,TGTGCCAGCAGCTCCGATCGGGCTCTTGGCGCTTTCTTT,CASSSDRALGAFF
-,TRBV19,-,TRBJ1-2,TGTGCCAGCAACTTCAGGGGCTACTATGGCTACACCTTC,CASNFRGYYGYTF
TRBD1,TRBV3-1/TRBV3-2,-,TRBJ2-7,TGTGCCAGCAGCCACAACCAGGGGGCGTACGAGCAGTACTTC,CASSHNQGAYEQYF
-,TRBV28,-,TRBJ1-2,TGTGCCAGCAGCACAAACAGTATTAACTATGGCTACACCTTC,CASSTNSINYGYTF
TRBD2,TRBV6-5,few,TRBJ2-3,TGTGCCAGCCGAAATGGACTAGCGGGCACAGATACGCAGTATTTT,CASRNGLAGTDTQYF
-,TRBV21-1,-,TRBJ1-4,TGTGCCAGCAGTTCCTTAGCCGGGACAAAAGAAAAACTGTTTTTT,CASSSLAGTKEKLFF
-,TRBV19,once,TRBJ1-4,TGTGCCAGTAGTATCGGACCCCGGGAAAAACTGTTTTTT,CASSIGPREKLFF
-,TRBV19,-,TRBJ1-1,TGTGCCAGTAGTGGGGGTTTTCCTAACACTGAAGCTTTCTTT,CASSGGFPNTEAFF
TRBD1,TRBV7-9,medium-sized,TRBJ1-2,TGTGCCAGCAGCCCAGGGGGCATCGGGCATGGCTACACCTTC,CASSPGGIGHGYTF
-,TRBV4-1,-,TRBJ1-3,TGCGCCAGCAGCCATGAAGGAGAGCATGGAAACACCATATATTTT,CASSHEGEHGNTIYF
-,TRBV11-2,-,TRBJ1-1,TGTGCCAGCAGCTTAGAAGGTGTGGGATACACTGAAGCTTTCTTT,CASSLEGVGYTEAFF
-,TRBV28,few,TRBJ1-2,TGTGCCAGCAGTTTACCGGACTATGGCTACACCTTC,CASSLPDYGYTF
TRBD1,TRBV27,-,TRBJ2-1,TGTGCCAGCAGTTTATCGGGACAGGGGGCCGTCTACAATGAGCAGTTCTTC,CASSLSGQGAVYNEQFF
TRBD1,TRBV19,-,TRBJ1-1,TGTGCCAGTAGTATAATGGACAGGGCTACTGAAGCTTTCTTT,CASSIMDRATEAFF
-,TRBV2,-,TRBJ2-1,TGTGCCTCCAGCCCCAAAGGGCTTGGCAATGAGCAGTTCTTC,CASSPKGLGNEQFF
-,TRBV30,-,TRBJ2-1,TGTGCCTGCCGTTTCAGGGGGGCCAATGAGCAGTTCTTC,CACRFRGANEQFF
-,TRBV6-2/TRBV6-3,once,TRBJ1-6,TGTGCCAGCAGTTACATCGACAGTAATTCACCCCTCCACTTT,CASSYIDSNSPLHF
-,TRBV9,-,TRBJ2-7,TGTGCCAGCAGCGTACTGAGCGGGCCAGCCTACGAGCAGTACTTC,CASSVLSGPAYEQYF
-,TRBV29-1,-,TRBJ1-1,TGCAGCGTTAAGGACTACACTGAAGCTTTCTTT,CSVKDYTEAFF
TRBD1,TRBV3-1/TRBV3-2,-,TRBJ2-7,TGTGCCAGCAGCCAAGGAGGGACAGGGTTCTCCTACGAGCAGTACTTC,CASSQGGTGFSYEQYF
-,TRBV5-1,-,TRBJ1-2,TGCGCCAGCAGCTTGGTGGCGGGATCCGACTATGGCTACACCTTC,CASSLVAGSDYGYTF
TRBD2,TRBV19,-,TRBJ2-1,TGTGCCAGTAGTTCCCTCGGGGGGGAATTCTCCAATGAGCAGTTCTTC,CASSSLGGEFSNEQFF
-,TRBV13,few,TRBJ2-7,TGTGCCAGCAGCGGACAGATAAGCCTATACGAGCAGTACTTC,CASSGQISLYEQYF